A selection of T cell receptor beta chains follows, all from one sample in a study of control samples from healthy donors and cancer patients. The repertoire was sequenced with immunoSEQ multiplex PCR; TCRdb's copy has only in-frame clones and lacks some. The sample carries around 140,000 clones, 94% recorded once. Sequenced material: blood. These receptors all stem from a man aged 40-55 years in good health. CDR3s include the opening cysteine and the closing phenylalanine or tryptophan. D genes are given only for firm matches. Clone size is shown for a subset of rows, as once, few, many or a class of expanded clone.

TRBV18	-	TRBJ2-5	-	CASSPPVQAQYF	TGTGCCAGCTCACCACCGGTCCAGGCCCAGTACTTC
TRBV9	-	TRBJ2-2	-	CASSVVVSIRNTGELFF	TGTGCCAGCAGCGTAGTGGTCTCTATTCGGAACACCGGGGAGCTGTTTTTT
TRBV30	-	TRBJ2-7	-	CAWSLASNEQYF	TGTGCCTGGAGTTTGGCTAGCAACGAGCAGTACTTC
TRBV16	-	TRBJ2-1	-	CASSQNPVINEQFF	TGTGCCAGCAGCCAAAACCCCGTGATAAATGAGCAGTTCTTC
TRBV11-2	-	TRBJ1-2	-	CASSSLRDIYGYTF	TGTGCCAGCAGCTCACTCCGGGACATTTATGGCTACACCTTC
TRBV4-1	once	TRBJ1-5	TRBD1	CASSPGQGLQPQHF	TGCGCCAGCAGCCCAGGACAGGGTTTACAGCCCCAGCATTTT
TRBV14	-	TRBJ1-2	-	CASSQTNYGYTF	TGTGCCAGCAGCCAAACTAACTATGGCTACACCTTC
TRBV13	-	TRBJ1-4	-	CASSLSRGNEKLFF	TGTGCCAGCAGCTTATCCAGGGGCAATGAAAAACTGTTTTTT
TRBV29-1	-	TRBJ2-2	-	CSVVQSSHGELFF	TGCAGCGTTGTACAATCTAGCCACGGGGAGCTGTTTTTT
TRBV14	once	TRBJ1-1	-	CASSQDAGTLNTEAFF	TGTGCCAGCAGCCAAGATGCCGGGACACTGAACACTGAAGCTTTCTTT
TRBV19	once	TRBJ1-1	TRBD1	CASSITGGRVDEAFF	TGTGCCAGTAGTATAACAGGGGGCCGAGTAGATGAAGCTTTCTTT